The subject of this entry is one T cell receptor (beta chain). The sample carries other DNA sequences with the same CDR3. With autoimmune disease history or systemic immunosuppression, patients were excluded. This sample is drawn from a study of OX40 agonist ivuxolimab in advanced cancers. Sequenced by immunoSEQ multiplex PCR; TCRdb stores in-frame clones only, minus some. Of more than 40,000 clones in the sample, more than 70% were seen once. This TCR was recovered from an adult with an advanced solid tumor such as melanoma, head and neck, liver or kidney cancer. Sequencing used CD4+ or CD8+ T cells sorted from blood, obtained in a trial of the OX40 agonist ivuxolimab.

The CDR3 coding sequence is TGTGCCAGTAGTTACAGGGAGAACACTGAAGCTTTCTTT. Amino acids: CASSYRENTEAFF. The rearrangement uses TRBV19 and TRBJ1-1, with a tentative D call TRBD1 (6 bases). Germline V gives CDR1 LNHDA, CDR2 SQIVND (reference sequence). Trimming left V 5 bases short and J 1 base short, with 8 bases between. CDR3 size: 13 residues. Filled out from reference TRBV19 and TRBJ1-1, the complete variable domain reads DGGITQSPKYLFRKEGQNVTLSCEQNLNHDAMYWYRQDPGQGLRLIYYSQIVNDFQKGDIAEGYSVSREKKESFPLTVTSAQKNPTAFYLCASSYRENTEAFFGQGTRLTVV.